The 25 T cell receptor beta chains listed next were all sequenced from one sample in a study of T cells in Graves' hyperthyroidism and ophthalmopathy. It was RNA transcripts that yielded the amplified TCR beta CDR3 regions. With the HTBI primer set, the TCR CDR3 went through a first round of RT-PCR. TCRdb processed the multiplex PCR reads anew with MiXCR; each CDR3 protein has one entry. The sample lists about 550,000 distinct CDR3 sequences; roughly 20% were seen once. Sequences were obtained from blood. These TCRs come from a man between 18 and 29 years old with Graves' hyperthyroidism.

The genes are TRBV6-2 or TRBV6-3 and TRBJ2-7; 8 bases are a match to TRBD1. CDR1 and CDR2 (germline): MNHEY, SVGEGT. J was trimmed by 4 bases and V by 7 bases; bases with no gene match: 9. The CDR3 covers 14 residues. The CDR3 region is CASKKTGEFYEQYF. Written as DNA, the CDR3 is TGTGCCAGCAAGAAGACAGGGGAATTTTACGAGCAGTACTTC.

The table lists this clonotype with many counts. V gene TRBV5-1 combines with J gene TRBJ1-3; no clear D. The V gene's germline CDR1 is SGHRS and CDR2 YFSETQ. The CDR3 extends over 13 amino acids. Trimming removed 0 bases at V and 4 bases at J, with 5 bases between. CDR3 nucleotides: TGCGCCAGCAGCTTGGACAGAGGAAACACCATATATTTT. It translates to CASSLDRGNTIYF.

This clonotype occurred many times. At one end, the junction sequence differs from germline, possibly due to a read error. The chain is built from TRBV12-3 or TRBV12-4 and TRBJ1-1; D remains unclear. The CDR3 has 13 residues. CDR3 nucleotides: TGTGCCAGCAGTTTAAGGGTAGGCACTGACGCTTTCTTT. Its protein product is CASSLRVGTDAFF.

Ten or more counts support this clonotype. V and J are TRBV11-2 and TRBJ2-2, with 7 bases lining up with TRBD1. V was clipped by 4 bases and J by 3 bases; unmatched bases: 11. The CDR3 sequence is 17 residues long. Germline V gene lookup returns CDR1 SGHAT and CDR2 FQNNGV. In nucleotides, the CDR3 is TGTGCCAGCAGCTATCCCCCGGGACAGAAGGACACCGGGGAGCTGTTTTTT. Translating it yields CASSYPPGQKDTGELFF.

This clonotype was counted only a few times. The chain recombines TRBV6-1 with TRBJ2-5; D is possibly TRBD2 (5 bases). The V end was cut by 4 bases, the J end by 7 bases, with 13 bases between. The CDR3 loop spans 13 amino acids. The germline V gene encodes CDR1 MNHNS and CDR2 SASEGT. The CDR3 sequence: CASSAVSRGTQYF. Written as DNA, the CDR3 is TGTGCCAGCAGTGCGGTTAGCCGGGGGACCCAGTACTTC.

This CDR3 reads CASTPYVGDQGNQPQHF. CDR3 in DNA: TGTGCCAGCACGCCCTATGTAGGCGACCAAGGGAATCAGCCCCAGCATTTT. The chain couples TRBV12-3 or TRBV12-4 to TRBJ1-5, with D uncertain. V was pared by 7 bases and J by 4 bases, with 23 bases between. This CDR3 contains 17 residues.

Turning to this clonotype: Sequence at one end of the junction differs from germline and may be a read error. This rearrangement joins TRBV27 to TRBJ2-7; 7 bases are a match to TRBD1. The CDR3 spans 14 residues. Germline V gene lookup returns CDR1 MNHEY and CDR2 SMNVEV (reference sequence). CDR3 bases: TGTGCCAGCAGTTCCGGGACAGTCACATTGGGGAAGGACTTC. It specifies CASSSGTVTLGKDF.

At least ten counts were recorded for this clonotype. The chain has TRBV27 and TRBJ1-1; D ambiguous. V gave up 5 bases and J gave up 5 bases, with 15 bases separating them. The CDR3 loop spans 14 amino acids. Germline lookup yields CDR1 MNHEY and CDR2 SMNVEV (reference sequence). Here the CDR3 DNA reads TGTGCCAGCAGTCCGATCGAGCCGGAAACTGAAGCTTTCTTT. Translation gives CASSPIEPETEAFF.

This clonotype was counted ten times or more. The CDR3 sequence: CASSRTLYSNQPQHF. The DNA of the CDR3 is TGTGCCAGCAGTAGGACGTTATATAGCAATCAGCCCCAGCATTTT. This chain connects TRBV28 to TRBJ1-5; no definite D call. Germline V gives CDR1 MDHEN, CDR2 SYDVKM. Deletions cut 5 bases from V and 0 bases from J, with 11 bases between. The CDR3 totals 15 residues.

This clonotype appeared a few times. The CDR3 does not end in the conserved phenylalanine or tryptophan, so this is likely a read error. No DNA is shown, since the ends of the CDR3 on it are uncertain; the CDR3 is the one TCRdb lists. J is TRBJ2-5 and V is TRBV20-1; TRBD2 is taken as the D call from the table, unchecked against the DNA. Germline lookup yields CDR1 DFQATT and CDR2 SNEGSKA (reference sequence). The CDR3 is 14 residues long, ends included. The CDR3 loop reads CSARGTSGQETQDY.

Only a few counts were recorded for this clonotype. This chain connects TRBV12-3 or TRBV12-4 to TRBJ1-1; D may be TRBD1 (6 bases). V was pared by 6 bases and J by 3 bases, with 20 bases between. The length of the CDR3 is 16 residues. Here the CDR3 reads CASSPSSWAGDTEAFF. Written as DNA, the CDR3 is TGTGCCAGCAGCCCGTCATCCTGGGCAGGGGACACTGAAGCTTTCTTT.

J is TRBJ1-2 and V is TRBV11-2; D is possibly TRBD1 (5 bases). V was shortened by 2 bases and J by 3 bases, with 19 bases between the two germline ends. The CDR3 extends over 17 amino acids. In germline, CDR1 is SGHAT, CDR2 FQNNGV. The CDR3 reads CASSLKGDPVNHYGYTF. Written as DNA, the CDR3 is TGTGCCAGCAGCTTAAAAGGGGATCCAGTGAACCACTATGGCTACACCTTC.

This clonotype was counted at least ten times. This rearrangement joins TRBV20-1 to TRBJ1-2; D perhaps matches TRBD1 (5 bases). The germline CDR1 and CDR2 sequences are DFQATT and SNEGSKA (reference sequence). Trimming pared 6 bases from V and 3 bases from J, leaving 17 bases between. The CDR3 runs 14 residues. This CDR3 reads CSARDSWQDYGYTF. In nucleotides, the CDR3 is TGCAGTGCCCGGGACTCCTGGCAGGACTATGGCTACACCTTC.

This clonotype was recorded at least ten times. The chain uses TRBV28 and TRBJ2-7; D perhaps matches TRBD2 (5 bases). CDR1 is MDHEN and CDR2 is SYDVKM in the germline V gene. V lost 7 bases and J 4 bases, leaving 20 bases between the germline ends. This CDR3 is 15 amino acids long. The CDR3 sequence is CASTSSSDPGYEQYF. CDR3 DNA: TGTGCCAGCACCTCATCATCGGACCCGGGGTACGAGCAGTACTTC.

This clonotype appeared many times. DNA of the CDR3: TGTGCCAGCACCCTAGCCCTAAGGGGAGCTAACTATGGCTACACCTTC. Residues: CASTLALRGANYGYTF. This chain connects TRBV6-1 to TRBJ1-2; possible D gene TRBD1, 5 bases. V lost 7 bases to trimming and J lost 0 bases, with 18 bases between them. The CDR3 has 16 residues. CDR1 and CDR2 (germline): MNHNS, SASEGT.

This clonotype occurred many times. Here the CDR3 DNA reads TGTGCCAGCAGACCTTTGACTAGGGTGAACACTGAAGCTTTCTTT. Its translation is CASRPLTRVNTEAFF. The chain couples TRBV27 to TRBJ1-1, with D unresolved. Trimming took 6 bases from V and 0 from J, leaving 14 bases between them. This CDR3 is 15 amino acids long. The V gene's germline CDR1 is MNHEY and CDR2 SMNVEV (reference sequence).

This clonotype occurred a few times. The chain carries TRBV30 and TRBJ1-2; a possible D gene is TRBD1 (5 bases). Deletions cut 4 bases from V and 4 bases from J, with 19 bases between. The CDR3 totals 15 residues. The germline gives CDR1 GTSNPN, CDR2 SVGIG (reference sequence). CDR3 in amino acids: CAWTTGAGTLYGYTF. The CDR3 nucleotides are TGTGCCTGGACCACCGGAGCAGGGACCCTCTATGGCTACACCTTC.

This clonotype was seen a few times. The chain uses TRBV7-8 and TRBJ2-7, with TRBD2 matching 7 bases. V lost 3 bases, J lost 3 bases, and 14 bases stayed unmatched. Germline V lookup: CDR1 SGHVS, CDR2 FQNEAQ. The CDR3 has 17 amino acids. The CDR3 DNA sequence: TGTGCCAGCAGCTTCCAATTCTGGGCTAGCGGAAACTACGAGCAGTACTTC. It codes for CASSFQFWASGNYEQYF.

This sequence joins TRBV19 and TRBJ2-5; D is possibly TRBD1 or TRBD2 (7 bases each). V gave up 5 bases and J gave up 5 bases, with 15 bases separating them. This CDR3 is built from 14 residues. The V gene's germline CDR1 is LNHDA and CDR2 SQIVND (reference sequence). The CDR3 here is CASSPFQGGETQYF. Written as DNA, the CDR3 is TGTGCCAGTAGTCCATTCCAGGGGGGGGAGACCCAGTACTTC.

The V gene is TRBV25-1, the J gene TRBJ1-2; D gene unclear. V shed 2 bases and J shed 2 bases, with 9 bases lying between them. The CDR3 contains 14 residues. The V gene's germline CDR1 is MGHDK and CDR2 SYGVNS. The CDR3 loop reads CASSETDWNYGYTF. The CDR3 DNA is TGTGCCAGCAGTGAAACTGACTGGAACTATGGCTACACCTTC.

This clonotype was recorded at least ten times. V gene TRBV4-2 combines with J gene TRBJ1-1; TRBD1 agrees at 10 bases. With 4 bases clipped from V and 0 bases from J, the junction kept 8 bases outside the gene matches. Per the germline V gene, CDR1 is LGHNA and CDR2 is YNFKEQ. CDR3 length equals 17 residues. The chain's CDR3 is CASSLFRDRGMNTEAFF. DNA for the CDR3: TGTGCCAGCAGCCTATTCCGGGACAGGGGCATGAACACTGAAGCTTTCTTT.

This clonotype was counted ten times or more. The chain combines TRBV30 with TRBJ1-5; TRBD1 is a possible D gene (5 bases). The CDR3 has 14 amino acids. Germline V gene lookup returns CDR1 GTSNPN and CDR2 SVGIG (reference sequence). The V end lost 2 bases, the J end lost 5 bases, and 13 bases lay between the germline ends. The CDR3 DNA sequence: TGTGCCTGGAGTTGGCAGGGAAGGTATCAGCCCCAGCATTTT. As protein: CAWSWQGRYQPQHF.

This clonotype was seen many times. The chain couples TRBV5-1 to TRBJ1-1, with D perhaps matching TRBD1 (6 bases). Germline V gene sequence: CDR1 SGHRS, CDR2 YFSETQ. V was pared by 2 bases and J by 7 bases, with 18 bases between. This CDR3 comprises 15 residues. The CDR3 coding sequence is TGCGCCAGCAGCTTATGGGACCCGCAACAGGGTGAAGCTTTCTTT. This codes for CASSLWDPQQGEAFF.

This clonotype was recorded at least ten times. V and J are TRBV12-3 or TRBV12-4 and TRBJ2-7, with D maybe TRBD2 (5 bases). The CDR3 is 14 residues long. V lost 5 bases and J lost 7, with 18 bases in between. The CDR3 nucleotides read TGTGCCAGCAGTCCCGCGGGCCTTTTGGGGGAGCAGTACTTC. Amino acid sequence: CASSPAGLLGEQYF.

V gene TRBV12-3 or TRBV12-4 combines with J gene TRBJ1-2; D may be TRBD1 (6 bases). The CDR3 extends over 14 amino acids. The germline V and J ends were trimmed by 2 bases and 5 bases, with 12 bases remaining between them. CDR3 nucleotide sequence: TGTGCCAGCAGTTTAAGGCAGGGGTATTATGGCTACACCTTC. Protein sequence: CASSLRQGYYGYTF.